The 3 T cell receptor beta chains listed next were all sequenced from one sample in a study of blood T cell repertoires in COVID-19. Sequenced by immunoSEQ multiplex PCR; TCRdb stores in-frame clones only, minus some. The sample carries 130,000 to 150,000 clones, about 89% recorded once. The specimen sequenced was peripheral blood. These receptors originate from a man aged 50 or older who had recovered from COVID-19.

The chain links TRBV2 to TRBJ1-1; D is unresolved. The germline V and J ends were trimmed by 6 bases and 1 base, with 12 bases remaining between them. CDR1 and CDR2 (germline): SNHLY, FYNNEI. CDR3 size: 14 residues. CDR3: CASRGGLSNTEAFF. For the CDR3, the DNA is TGTGCCAGCAGGGGAGGACTCTCGAACACTGAAGCTTTCTTT.

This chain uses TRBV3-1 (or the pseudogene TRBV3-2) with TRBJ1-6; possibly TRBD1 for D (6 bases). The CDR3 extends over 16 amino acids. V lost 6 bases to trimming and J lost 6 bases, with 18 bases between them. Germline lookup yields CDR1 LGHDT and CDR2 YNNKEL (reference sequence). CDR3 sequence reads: CASRPRDGQSNSPLHF. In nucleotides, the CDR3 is TGTGCCAGCAGACCACGGGATGGACAGAGTAATTCACCCCTCCACTTT.

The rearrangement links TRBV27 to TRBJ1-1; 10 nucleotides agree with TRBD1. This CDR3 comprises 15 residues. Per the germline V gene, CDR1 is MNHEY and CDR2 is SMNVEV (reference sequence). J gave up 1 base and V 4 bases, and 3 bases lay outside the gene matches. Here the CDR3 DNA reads TGTGCCAGCAGTTCGGGACAGGGGCCGAACACTGAAGCTTTCTTT. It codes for CASSSGQGPNTEAFF.